The next 10 T cell receptor beta chains were all read from a single sample in a study of cytomegalovirus exposure and HLA in healthy donors. The PCR used 60 Vbeta and 13 Jbeta primers. Sequenced by immunoSEQ multiplex PCR; TCRdb stores in-frame clones only, minus some. This sample carries roughly 200,000 clones, approximately 79% of them seen once, and the ten largest clones take over 1.5%. The sequenced sample consisted of PBMCs. These receptors originate from a girl between 10 and 17 years old in good health and CMV-seropositive.

The V and J genes are TRBV30 and TRBJ1-4; 8 nucleotides line up with TRBD1. In germline, CDR1 is GTSNPN, CDR2 SVGIG (reference sequence). The junction had 4 bases not matched to a gene; V was cut back by 3 bases and J by 1 base. The CDR3 is 15 amino acids. The CDR3 loop reads CAWRTGVETNEKLFF. CDR3 DNA: TGTGCCTGGAGGACAGGGGTGGAAACTAATGAAAAACTGTTTTTT.

The chain joins TRBV10-1 to TRBJ2-1; D perhaps matches TRBD1 (6 bases). Germline lookup yields CDR1 WNHNN and CDR2 SYGVQD (reference sequence). The CDR3 sequence is 12 residues long. V was cut by 6 bases and J by 11 bases, with 14 bases left in between. For the CDR3, the DNA is TGCGCCAGCAGCCAAGGGCAGGGGAAGCAGTTCTTC. Translation: CASSQGQGKQFF.

The rearrangement joins TRBV5-4 to TRBJ1-2, with D possibly matching TRBD1 (6 bases). V was shortened by 2 bases and J by 5 bases, with 10 bases between the two germline ends. CDR1 and CDR2 (germline): SGHNT, YYREEE (reference sequence). The CDR3 has 13 residues. The DNA for the CDR3 is TGTGCCAGCAGCTTATTTACAGGGTATGGCTACACCTTC. Translation: CASSLFTGYGYTF.

The chain recombines TRBV2 with TRBJ2-2; D is unresolved. V was cut by 6 bases and J by 0 bases, with 8 bases left in between. CDR1 and CDR2 (germline): SNHLY, FYNNEI. CDR3 length equals 14 residues. The CDR3 loop is CASRRRSNTGELFF. Here the CDR3 DNA reads TGTGCCAGCAGAAGGAGATCGAACACCGGGGAGCTGTTTTTT.

This sequence joins TRBV10-3 and TRBJ2-3, with 7 bases lining up with TRBD2. This CDR3 spans 13 amino acids. In germline, CDR1 is ENHRY, CDR2 SYGVKD. Trimming cost V 3 bases and J 3 bases; bases outside gene matches: 0. CDR3 bases: TGTGCCATCAGTGACGGGGGGACAGATACGCAGTATTTT. The encoded protein is CAISDGGTDTQYF.

The chain is built from TRBV29-1 and TRBJ2-5; D is ambiguous. CDR1 is SQVTM, CDR2 ANQGSEA, per germline. The CDR3 contains 11 residues. V lost 7 bases, J lost 1 base, and 7 bases lay in between. The CDR3 loop reads CSAESQETQYF. DNA of the CDR3: TGCAGCGCGGAGTCCCAAGAGACCCAGTACTTC.

The rearrangement joins TRBV4-1 to TRBJ2-1, with TRBD2 identical over 11 bases. With V trimmed by 1 base and J by 10 bases, 6 bases remained unmatched. The CDR3 length is 15 residues. Germline assignment: CDR1 MGHRA and CDR2 YSYEKL. The CDR3 here is CASSQVSGGAREQFF. DNA of the CDR3: TGCGCCAGCAGCCAAGTTAGCGGGGGGGCTCGGGAGCAGTTCTTC.

This chain connects TRBV15 to TRBJ1-5; D perhaps matches TRBD1 (6 bases). Trimming removed 2 bases at V and 5 bases at J, with 10 bases between. The CDR3 has 14 amino acids. The V gene's germline CDR1 is LNHNV and CDR2 YYDKDF (reference sequence). The CDR3 is CATSRRDTYQPQHF. Written as DNA, the CDR3 is TGTGCCACCAGCAGACGGGACACATATCAGCCCCAGCATTTT.

The V call is TRBV19, the J call TRBJ1-1, with 10 nucleotides matching TRBD1. J lost 6 bases, V lost 6 bases, and 7 bases had no gene match. The CDR3 is 14 residues long. From germline, CDR1 is LNHDA and CDR2 SQIVND (reference sequence). CDR3 DNA sequence: TGTGCCAGTAGGGATCCGGGACAGGGGCCTGAAGCTTTCTTT. Translation gives CASRDPGQGPEAFF.

The CDR3: CASSFPVNEQFF. The CDR3 nucleotides are TGTGCCAGCAGCTTCCCGGTAAATGAGCAGTTCTTC. The chain has TRBV7-2 and TRBJ2-1; D unresolved. The CDR3 is made up of 12 amino acids. V lost 3 bases and J lost 7, with 7 bases in between. The germline gives CDR1 SGHTA, CDR2 FQGNSA.